Listed below are T cell receptor beta chains from one sample, sequenced in a study of tumor-infiltrating lymphocytes in primary liver carcinoma. TCRdb recomputed calls from the multiplex PCR reads with MiXCR, one row per CDR3 protein. The sample yields around 56,000 distinct CDR3 sequences, less than 75% seen once. The specimen was liver tumor tissue from sampling region 2. The receptors derive from a man in his forties with primary liver carcinoma and hepatitis B virus infection. CDR3s include the opening cysteine and the closing phenylalanine or tryptophan. A D gene is named only where the DNA matches it firmly. For some rows the clone size is stated as once, few or many, or as a class when expanded; others skip it.

TRBD1 few TRBJ2-7 TRBV6-1 TGTGCCAGCAGTGAAATGGGACAGGGGATGTACGAGCAGTACTTC CASSEMGQGMYEQYF
TRBD1 - TRBJ2-7 TRBV6-2/TRBV6-3 TGTACCAGCAGTCTCCGGGACAGGGCCCACGAGCAGTACTTC CTSSLRDRAHEQYF
- once TRBJ2-7 TRBV6-6 TGTGCCAGCAGTTGGGCCAGTGGGAGGAGCGAGCGGTACTTC CASSWASGRSERYF
- many TRBJ2-3 TRBV6-1 TGTGCCAGCCGGGGGTGGACAGATACGCAGTATTTT CASRGWTDTQYF
- - TRBJ1-1 TRBV11-2 TGTGCCAGCAGCGCGAGGACAGTGGGTCCGTCTGAAGCTTTCTTT CASSARTVGPSEAFF
- - TRBJ2-1 TRBV11-3 TGTGCCAGCAGCTTGGGCCATAACAGCGCCTCCTACAATGAGCAGTTCTTC CASSLGHNSASYNEQFF
- - TRBJ2-1 TRBV4-2 TGTGCCAGCAGCCAAGATCTAGAAACGAATGAGCAGTTATTC CASSQDLETNEQLF
- - TRBJ1-1 TRBV6-5 TGTACCAGCGGTTACTCGACGGGAGCACGGACTGAAGCTTTCTTT CTSGYSTGARTEAFF
- - TRBJ2-7 TRBV4-2 TGTACCAGCAGCCAAGGGGGCTTGGGGGGCGAGCAGTACTTC CTSSQGGLGGEQYF
TRBD2 - TRBJ2-2 TRBV4-2 TGTGCCAGCAGCCAAGATTTGAGCGGGGAGCTGCTTTTT CASSQDLSGELLF
- - TRBJ2-1 TRBV5-5 TGTGCCAGCAGCTCGGCTACAGGGTACAATGAACAGTTCTTC CASSSATGYNEQFF
- - TRBJ2-6 TRBV6-2/TRBV6-3 TGTGCCAGCAGTTACCGGCAGGAGGTTGCTGGGGCCAACGTCCTGTCTTTC CASSYRQEVAGANVLSF
- - TRBJ1-5 TRBV19 TGTGCCAATAGTATAGATGGGAGGGACTGGAAGCCCCAGCATTTT CANSIDGRDWKPQHF
TRBD1 - TRBJ1-2 TRBV11-2 TGTGTCAACAGCTTCTCAATCACAGGGGGAGGAGGCTACACCTTC CVNSFSITGGGGYTF
- few TRBJ2-2 TRBV7-3 TGTGCCAGCAGCTTAATGGGGTTTGGCACCGGGGAGCTGTTTTTT CASSLMGFGTGELFF
- once TRBJ2-5 TRBV29-1 TGCAGCGTTACTCTTATGGTGGGGGAGACCCAGTACTTC CSVTLMVGETQYF
- - TRBJ1-4 TRBV6-5 TGTGCCAGCAATTACTCGATCGCAGGAAGCCAAAAACTGTTTTTT CASNYSIAGSQKLFF